The present T cell receptor beta chain was sequenced within a study of T cell responses to AZD1222 COVID-19 vaccine (dated by TCRdb to about 2021). In terms of the full investigation: A total of about 240 trial participants underwent TCR sequencing, of whom some 210 received two doses of AZD1222 and about 26 received two doses of the MenACWY control vaccine. Trial participants were enrolled by age into 18-55, 56-69 and 70-plus year subgroups, with approximately 150, 28 and 58 TCR-sequenced participants respectively. Study-level results and caveats: Only five to seven AZD1222 recipients were SARS-CoV-2 seropositive at baseline, limiting conclusions about previously exposed vaccinees. Because no day 14 peak-response samples were available, repertoires were characterized only after the peak T cell response. Most participants were white British and females outnumbered males, and the authors suggested that clonal diversity may have been underestimated. Reportedly, close to half of the unique spike-specific TCRs recognized epitopes lying outside the regions that are mutated in the B.1.351 and B.1.1.7 variants. CD4 TCRs associated with the vaccine covered the entire spike protein, and the dominant responses were in regions 160-218 and 743-854. After two AZD1222 doses, spike-specific TCR breadth and depth were significantly higher than at day 0 and than in MenACWY recipients. The 56-69-year group was small, and its depth increase did not reach significance, likely because of low power.

The CDR3 regions of human TCRbeta chains were analyzed by immunosequencing. As for how the authors treated the data: TCRs in the repertoires were compared against a reference library of SARS-CoV-2-specific TCRs that had been generated with the MIRA antigen-specificity platform. Breadth meant the fraction of unique TCRs that were SARS-CoV-2-associated, whereas depth meant the fraction of total T cells that were SARS-CoV-2-associated. Using the MIRA data, each spike-specific TCR was assigned both to the spike region to which the TCR was reactive and to a CD4 or CD8 class. Log10-transformed breadth and depth values were compared by one-way ANOVA with Sidak's multiple comparisons tests. Drawn from immuneACCESS, this table holds only the in-frame rearrangements with V and J called that TCRdb kept. Clones are partly lost; checked studies trace under half to an unresolved V gene and leave the rest unexplained. From that table come the V and J calls and clone size; the DNA was used to work out D and trimming. The sample table lists some 150,000 clones, nearly 90% of them with a count of one. The ten largest clones add up to under 7% of the sample.

CDR1 and CDR2 were assigned from the germline V gene as ENHRY and SYGVKD. From the cysteine up to the phenylalanine, the CDR3 has a length of 14 residues. The only DNA kept is the CDR3, 42 bases in frame from the first base. Relative to germline, V is 6 bases shorter and J is 8 bases shorter, with 19 bases between their ends. Concerning this clone: What this receptor recognizes is not known. Per-base qualities were not stored, and no clone one base away is much larger.

The time point tag for this specimen amounts to: about 28 days (+/-7) after the second vaccine dose. Explained via the paper, the treatment or condition label denotes: meningococcal conjugate vaccine given as trial control. Vaccinee samples came from UK trials COV001 and COV002, including a single-blind randomized controlled phase 2/3 trial of AZD1222 (ChAdOx1 nCoV-19) in healthy adults. Trial participant PBMC samples were collected at day 0 and day 28 after the second dose for TCRbeta chain sequencing. The TCR sequence derives from an adult who received the MenACWY meningococcal vaccine as a control. The chain uses TRBV10-3 and TRBJ1-2, with TRBD1 as a weak D call on 6 bases. The sample in question was peripheral blood, obtained 28 days after the second dose of the MenACWY control vaccine. CDR3 loop: CAIRDASGGHGYTF. The nucleotide sequence is given as TGTGCCATCAGGGACGCCTCGGGGGGGCACGGCTACACCTTC.